This T cell receptor (beta chain) was profiled in a study of blood T cell repertoires in COVID-19. Study context: Collection of acute and convalescent COVID-19 samples took place in the United States, Italy and Spain. Sources were T cells, B-cell-depleted T cells, or PBMCs; the material itself was cDNA or gDNA.

In the original workflow: Using reference gene primer amplification, nucleated cell counts were estimated. Here immunoSEQ multiplex PCR was the method, and the copy in TCRdb shows in-frame clones only, minus some. V and J calls and clone size come straight from that table; D and trimming were deduced from the DNA. The table has 310,000 or so clones, about nine tenths seen once. Germline CDR1 reads SGHTA; CDR2 reads FQGNSA. The CDR3 runs 14 residues. With V trimmed by 0 bases and J by 5 bases, 4 bases remained unmatched. The chain uses TRBV7-2 and TRBJ2-7; TRBD2 aligns across 7 bases. Sequencing was performed on peripheral blood. The sequence was obtained from a woman in her fifties or sixties who had recovered from COVID-19. The CDR3 DNA reads as TGTGCCAGCAGCTTAGCGGGAGGGCCCCACGAGCAGTACTTC. Translating gives CASSLAGGPHEQYF.